This TCR beta chain was recovered during a study of human T cells and chemical hapten exposure. Unique molecular identifiers were attached to individual cDNA molecules during library preparation. TCRdb itself ran the RACE reads through MiXCR, one entry per CDR3 protein. The data hold fewer than 200,000 distinct CDR3 sequences, with 25% to 35% observed a single time. The sample holds many counts of this clonotype. The germline V gene has CDR1 SGHTA and CDR2 FQGNSA. V lost 4 bases, J lost 0 bases, and 10 bases lay in between. This CDR3 is built from 15 residues. The time point is: patch test 3, about 24 weeks after DPC sensitization. The sample's treatment: therapeutic diphenylcyclopropenone sensitization with weekly scalp DPC.

This receptor was taken from a woman aged 18-29 years with alopecia areata. Some clones in this sample may be carry-over from other donors' samples. The sequencing used whole blood, collected in connection with sensitization to the hapten diphenylcyclopropenone (DPC). The chain employs TRBV7-2 and TRBJ2-1, with D possibly being TRBD2 (5 bases). This CDR3 is CASSSGGSSYNEQFF. CDR3 bases: TGTGCCAGCAGCTCCGGAGGCAGCTCCTACAATGAGCAGTTCTTC. Combining the CDR3 with reference TRBV7-2 and TRBJ2-1 gives the whole variable domain GAGVSQSPSNKVTEKGKDVELRCDPISGHTALYWYRQSLGQGLEFLIYFQGNSAPDKSGLPSDRFSAERTGGSVSTLTIQRTQQEDSAVYLCASSSGGSSYNEQFFGPGTRLTVL.